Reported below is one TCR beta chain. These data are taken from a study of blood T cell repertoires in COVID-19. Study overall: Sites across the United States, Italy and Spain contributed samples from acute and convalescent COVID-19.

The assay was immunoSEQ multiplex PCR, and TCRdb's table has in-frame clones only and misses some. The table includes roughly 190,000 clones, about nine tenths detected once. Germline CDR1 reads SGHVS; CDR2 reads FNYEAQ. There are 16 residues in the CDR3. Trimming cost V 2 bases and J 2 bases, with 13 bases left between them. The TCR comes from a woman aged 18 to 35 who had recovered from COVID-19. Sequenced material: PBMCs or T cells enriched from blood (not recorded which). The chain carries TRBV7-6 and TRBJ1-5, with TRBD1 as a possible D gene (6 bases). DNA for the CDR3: TGTGCCAGCAGCTTAAATACAGGGTTGGGCAATCAGCCCCAGCATTTT. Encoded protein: CASSLNTGLGNQPQHF. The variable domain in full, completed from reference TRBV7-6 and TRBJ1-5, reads GAGVSQSPRYKVTKRGQDVALRCDPISGHVSLYWYRQALGQGPEFLTYFNYEAQQDKSGLPNDRFSAERPEGSISTLTIQRTEQRDSAMYRCASSLNTGLGNQPQHFGDGTRLSIL.